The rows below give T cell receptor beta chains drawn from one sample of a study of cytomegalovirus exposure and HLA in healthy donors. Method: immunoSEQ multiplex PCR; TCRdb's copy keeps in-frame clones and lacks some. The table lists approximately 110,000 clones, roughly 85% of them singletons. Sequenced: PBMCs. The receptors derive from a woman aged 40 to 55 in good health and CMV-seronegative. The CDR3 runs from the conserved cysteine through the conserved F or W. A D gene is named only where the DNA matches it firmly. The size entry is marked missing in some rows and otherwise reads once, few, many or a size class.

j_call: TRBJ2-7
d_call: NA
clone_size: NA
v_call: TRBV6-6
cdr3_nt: TGTGCCAGCATCAAACAGACAGGTTCCCCCGGGGAGCAGTACTTC
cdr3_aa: CASIKQTGSPGEQYF

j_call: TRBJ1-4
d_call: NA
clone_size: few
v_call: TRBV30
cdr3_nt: TGTGCCTGGAGTGCTGTGTATGAAAAACTGTTTTTT
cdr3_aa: CAWSAVYEKLFF

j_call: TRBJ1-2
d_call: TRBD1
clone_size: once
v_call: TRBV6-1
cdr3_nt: TGTGCCAGCAGGACAGGGGGTACTAACTATGGCTACACCTTC
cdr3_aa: CASRTGGTNYGYTF

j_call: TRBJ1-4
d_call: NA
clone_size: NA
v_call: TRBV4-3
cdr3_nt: TGCGCCAGCAGCCAAGAGGGGAGGCGCGGTGAAAAACTGTTTTTT
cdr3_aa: CASSQEGRRGEKLFF

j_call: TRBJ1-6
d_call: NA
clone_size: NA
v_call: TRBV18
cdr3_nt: TGTGCCAGCTCAGCGAACGATAATTCACCCCTCCACTTT
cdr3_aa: CASSANDNSPLHF

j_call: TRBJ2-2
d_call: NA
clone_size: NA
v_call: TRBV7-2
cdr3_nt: TGTGCCAGCAGCTCGACTGACGCGAACACCGGGGAGCTGTTTTTT
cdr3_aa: CASSSTDANTGELFF

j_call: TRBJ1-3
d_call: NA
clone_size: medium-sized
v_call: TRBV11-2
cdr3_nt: TGTGCCAGCAGCTTAGACGGGGTGATCACCATATATTTT
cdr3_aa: CASSLDGVITIYF

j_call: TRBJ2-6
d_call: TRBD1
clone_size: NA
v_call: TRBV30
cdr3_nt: TGTGCCGGAGGACAGGGTGGATCTGGGGCCAACGTCCTGACTTTC
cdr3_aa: CAGGQGGSGANVLTF

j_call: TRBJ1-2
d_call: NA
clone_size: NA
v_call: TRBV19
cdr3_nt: TGTGCCAGTAGTATTCCAGGATTTGACTATGGCTACACCTTC
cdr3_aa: CASSIPGFDYGYTF

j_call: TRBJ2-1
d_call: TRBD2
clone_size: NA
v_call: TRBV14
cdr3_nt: TGTGCCAGCAGCCAACTTTTGACTAGCGGGGTTTACAATGAGCAGTTCTTC
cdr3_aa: CASSQLLTSGVYNEQFF

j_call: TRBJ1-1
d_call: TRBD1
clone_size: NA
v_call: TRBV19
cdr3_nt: TGTGCCAGTAGTGTACCAGGGGGGATAATGAACACTGAAGCTTTCTTT
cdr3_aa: CASSVPGGIMNTEAFF

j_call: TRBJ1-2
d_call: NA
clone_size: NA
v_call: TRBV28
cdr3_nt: TGTGCCAGCAGTTTAGGCAGGGCGAGCTACACCTTC
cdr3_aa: CASSLGRASYTF

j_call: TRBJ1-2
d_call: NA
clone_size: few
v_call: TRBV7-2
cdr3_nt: TGTGCCAGCAGCTTAGGGGGGGGCACTAACTATGGCTACACCTTC
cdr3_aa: CASSLGGGTNYGYTF

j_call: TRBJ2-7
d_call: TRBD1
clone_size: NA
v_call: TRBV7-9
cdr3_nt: TGTGCCAGCAGCCGCACTATGACAGGGGTTTGGGAATCCTACGAGCAGTACTTC
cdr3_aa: CASSRTMTGVWESYEQYF

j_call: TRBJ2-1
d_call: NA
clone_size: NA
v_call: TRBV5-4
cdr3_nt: TGTGCCAGCGGAGGGGTTGAGCAGTTCTTC
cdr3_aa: CASGGVEQFF

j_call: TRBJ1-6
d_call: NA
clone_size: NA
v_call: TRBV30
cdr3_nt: TGTGCCTGGAGTACAGGGTTATGGTCTGATTCACCCCTCCACTTT
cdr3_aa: CAWSTGLWSDSPLHF

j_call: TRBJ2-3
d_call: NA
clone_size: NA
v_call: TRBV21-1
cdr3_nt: TGTGCCAGCACCGACCCGACTAGCGGGAGAGGGGGGACAGATACGCAGTATTTT
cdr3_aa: CASTDPTSGRGGTDTQYF

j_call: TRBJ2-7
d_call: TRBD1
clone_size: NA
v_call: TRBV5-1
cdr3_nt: TGCGCCAGCAGCTTGGGGGGGACAGTCTCCTACGAGCAGTACTTC
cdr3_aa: CASSLGGTVSYEQYF

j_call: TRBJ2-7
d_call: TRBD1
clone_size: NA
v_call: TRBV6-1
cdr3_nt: TGTGCCAGCAGTGGCCGGGACAGGTCCTCCTACGAGCAGTACTTC
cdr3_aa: CASSGRDRSSYEQYF

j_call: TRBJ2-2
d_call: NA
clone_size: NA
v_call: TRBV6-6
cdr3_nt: TGTGCCAGCACCCCACGAAAGGGAGGCACCGGGGAGCTGTTTTTT
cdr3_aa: CASTPRKGGTGELFF

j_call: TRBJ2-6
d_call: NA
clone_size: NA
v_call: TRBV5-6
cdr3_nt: TGTGCCAGCAGCTTCGGTCCCTCTGGGGCCAACGTCCTGACTTTC
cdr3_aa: CASSFGPSGANVLTF

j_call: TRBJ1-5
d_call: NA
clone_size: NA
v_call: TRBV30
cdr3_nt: TGTGCCTGCAAGCAGGGGAATCAGCCCCAGCATTTT
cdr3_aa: CACKQGNQPQHF

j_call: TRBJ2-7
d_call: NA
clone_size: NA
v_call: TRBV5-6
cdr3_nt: TGTGCCAGCAGCCCCGGGACCGGGACATTCGACGAGCAGTACTTC
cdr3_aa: CASSPGTGTFDEQYF

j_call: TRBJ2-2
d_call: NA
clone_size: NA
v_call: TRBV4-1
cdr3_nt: TGCGCCAGCAGCCAAGATAGGGGCAGGTTCACCGGGGAGCTGTTTTTT
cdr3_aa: CASSQDRGRFTGELFF